This TCR beta chain was recovered during a study of blood T cell repertoires in COVID-19. Study as a whole: The United States, Italy and Spain were the sources of the acute and convalescent COVID-19 samples.

The count of this clone is one. In the source study's methods: The assay estimated nucleated cells by amplifying reference gene primers. TCRdb's table, derived via immunoSEQ multiplex PCR, lists solely in-frame clones and lacks some. That table is the source of V, J and clone size, and D and trimming were worked out from the DNA. This repertoire shows a few hundred thousand clones, roughly 80% found once; its top ten account for around 2%. In germline, CDR1 is SGHNT, CDR2 YYREEE (reference sequence). Losses at the gene ends were 4 bases for V and 8 bases for J; bases not matched to a gene: 10. The CDR3 has 14 residues.

Sequenced sample: peripheral blood. This TCR derives from a woman aged 55-75 years with acute or convalescent COVID-19. V gene TRBV5-4 combines with J gene TRBJ1-2; 8 bases match TRBD1. CDR3 bases: TGTGCCAGCAGCGATCCCCAGGGGGCGGGAGGCTACACCTTC. Its protein product is CASSDPQGAGGYTF.